This T cell receptor (beta chain) derives from a study of blood T cell repertoires in COVID-19 (dated by TCRdb to the early 2020s). A note on the overall study: Samples covering the acute and convalescent phases of COVID-19 were provided by collaborators in the United States, Italy and Spain. The material from the prospective study consisted of cDNA or gDNA derived from T cells, B-cell-depleted T cells, or PBMCs. The dataset comprised deeply sampled blood TCRbeta repertoires from subjects exposed to, actively infected with, or recovered from COVID-19. The repertoires were made available in a free public database intended to serve as a resource for research on the immune response to SARS-CoV-2. The samples were drawn from the first 160 participants of the ongoing ImmuneRACE study and from 1,254 subjects provided by 6 global collaborators. A de-identified subject ID, COVID-19 status, age in years and sex were almost always included in the sample metadata. HLA class I and class II types, where available, came from metadata supplied by the sample provider rather than from assay-based typing. The paper's findings and limits, for the study overall: The amount of clinical and demographic metadata varied by source and participant and was provided uncurated.

The CDR3 contains 15 residues, cysteine and phenylalanine counted. Only CDR3 DNA is held: 45 bases, read in frame from base 1. Ends trimmed: V by 10 bases, J by 1 base; bases unmatched to a gene: 9. CDR1 and CDR2 (ENHRY, SYGVKD) derive from the germline V gene. TCRbeta CDR3 regions were amplified from genomic DNA using the immunoSEQ Assay, a bias-controlled multiplex PCR. The paper's data handling went like this. Nucleated cell counts per sample were estimated from amplification of reference gene primers within the assay. Sequence reads were collapsed and filtered to measure the absolute abundance of every unique TCRbeta CDR3 rearrangement. For each sample, productive Simpson clonality was calculated as the square root of Simpson's diversity index across productive rearrangements. TCRdb's version of the immuneACCESS table is confined to in-frame rearrangements and falls short of the full clone set. An unresolved V gene accounts for under half of the shortfall where checked; the remainder is of unknown origin. Clone size and V and J calls were adopted from that table, with D and trimming inferred from the DNA. In this sample the table shows some 240,000 clones, about 88% of which occur a single time. Roughly 6.7% of the sample belongs to the ten largest clones.

Participants in the prospective study were enrolled through a virtual design, were aged roughly 18 to 95 years, and lived in some 24 United States geographic areas. To assign participants to cohorts, the prospective study relied on clinical history that participants themselves reported in a screening survey and a study questionnaire. Exposed participants had been in contact with someone with a PCR-confirmed or clinician-diagnosed COVID-19 case within 2 weeks of study entry. In the prospective study, mobile phlebotomists collected whole blood, serum and a nasopharyngeal or oropharyngeal swab from each participant. Prospective study participants could optionally give additional blood draws and questionnaires over an approximately 2-month period. Blood samples from the prospective study were shipped frozen or at room temperature prior to DNA extraction. Points on this clone: Its binding antigen is unknown. Per-base qualities were not stored, and no clone one base away is much larger.

The receptor's source is a woman in her 50s who had been exposed to COVID-19. Material for sequencing was PBMCs or T cells enriched from blood (not recorded which). The chain couples TRBV10-3 to TRBJ2-3; 9 of the junction bases match TRBD2. DNA sequence: TGTGCCACCAAAAGTCCTAGCGGGGGCACAGATACGCAGTATTTT. This gives the protein CATKSPSGGTDTQYF.